These 15 T cell receptor beta chains were all obtained from the same sample, sequenced in a study of blood T cells in healthy people across ages. Alongside a J-beta primer mix, a sample-barcoded 5' primer served in a second PCR lasting roughly 7 to 11 cycles. One entry per CDR3 protein results from TCRdb running MiXCR on the 5' RACE reads. This table holds hundreds of thousands of distinct CDR3 sequences, approximately 53% found once. The specimen was blood. All receptors come from a man aged 35-49 years in good health.

With respect to this clonotype: The junction departs from the called germline gene at one end, perhaps through a read error. The chain links TRBV29-1 to TRBJ2-7; D possibly corresponds to TRBD2 (5 bases). The germline V gene encodes CDR1 SQVTM and CDR2 ANQGSEA. CDR3 length: 15 amino acids. The CDR3 protein is CSVEDRRNSTYERYF. The CDR3, as DNA: TGCAGCGTTGAAGATCGGAGGAACAGCACCTACGAGCGGTACTTC.

The V and J genes are TRBV10-3 and TRBJ1-2, with TRBD1 matching over 8 bases. Germline V lookup: CDR1 ENHRY, CDR2 SYGVKD. The CDR3 sequence is 12 residues long. The trim removed 8 bases at V and 8 bases at J, leaving 7 bases unmatched. CDR3 nucleotides: TGTGCCATCTCGACGGACAGGGACGGCTACACCTTC. Amino acids: CAISTDRDGYTF.

The rearrangement joins TRBV5-6 to TRBJ2-3, with D possibly being TRBD2 (6 bases). Germline V gives CDR1 SGHDT, CDR2 YYEEEE. The CDR3 extends over 18 amino acids. V was cut by 0 bases and J by 6 bases, with 23 bases left in between. The CDR3 here is CASSLGAAVGGSPDTQYF. In nucleotides, the CDR3 is TGTGCCAGCAGCTTGGGGGCTGCCGTGGGGGGAAGTCCGGATACGCAGTATTTT.

V and J are TRBV4-3 and TRBJ1-2; D may be TRBD1 (5 bases). V lost 0 bases and J 4 bases, leaving 12 bases between the germline ends. The CDR3 contains 15 residues. Germline V gene lookup returns CDR1 LGHNA and CDR2 YSLEER. DNA of the CDR3: TGCGCCAGCAGCCAAGATGAGGGGAAACCCTATGGCTACACCTTC. It codes for CASSQDEGKPYGYTF.

The chain combines TRBV9 with TRBJ2-1; D ambiguous. V dropped 0 bases and J dropped 10 bases, with 14 bases sitting between them. The germline V gene encodes CDR1 SGDLS and CDR2 YYNGEE. The CDR3 extends over 14 amino acids. CDR3 DNA: TGTGCCAGCAGCGTAGATCACACTGTTATCGAGCAGTTCTTC. It is translated as CASSVDHTVIEQFF.

V gene TRBV28 combines with J gene TRBJ2-3; D is ambiguous. Per the germline V gene, CDR1 is MDHEN and CDR2 is SYDVKM. CDR3 length equals 15 residues. Trimming removed 8 bases at V and 2 bases at J, with 17 bases between. For the CDR3, the DNA is TGTGCCAGCGGCCGAGATAGCAGCACCACAGATACGCAGTATTTT. Protein: CASGRDSSTTDTQYF.

Details on this clonotype: At one boundary the junction diverges from the germline segment, which might be a read error. CDR3 residues: CASSQEAGGPGLLQSQETQYF. CDR3 sequence (DNA): TGTGCCAGCAGTCAAGAAGCGGGGGGGCCGGGTTTGCTTCAGAGCCAAGAGACCCAGTACTTC. The chain has TRBV4-2 and TRBJ2-5; TRBD2 agrees at 10 bases. This CDR3 is 21 amino acids long. CDR1 LGHNA and CDR2 YNFKEQ come from the germline V gene.

This chain joins TRBV29-1 and TRBJ1-1; no reliable D call. V was clipped by 5 bases and J by 0 bases, with 7 bases between them. The CDR3 contains 12 residues. The germline gives CDR1 SQVTM, CDR2 ANQGSEA. The CDR3 region is CSVLGLNTEAFF. The CDR3, as DNA: TGCAGCGTTTTAGGCCTGAACACTGAAGCTTTCTTT.

The V and J genes are TRBV11-2 and TRBJ2-7, with D perhaps being TRBD1 or TRBD2 (5 bases each). V shed 0 bases and J shed 10 bases, with 13 bases lying between them. The CDR3 is 13 residues long. Germline V gene data show CDR1 as SGHAT and CDR2 as FQNNGV. This CDR3 is CASSLDRDVYQYF. The CDR3 DNA sequence: TGTGCCAGCAGCTTAGACAGGGACGTTTATCAGTACTTC.

Turning to this clonotype: The conserved final phenylalanine or tryptophan is absent from the CDR3, which likely points to a read error. The chain combines TRBV12-3 or TRBV12-4 with TRBJ2-3; no firm D call. The CDR3 extends over 13 amino acids. V lost 5 bases, J lost 4 bases, and 10 bases lay in between. CDR3 region: CASSTGSADTQYS. DNA of the CDR3: TGTGCCAGCAGTACTGGGTCCGCAGATACGCAGTATTCT.

V is TRBV10-3 and J is TRBJ2-5; TRBD1 aligns across 8 bases. The CDR3 has 13 residues. V was clipped by 6 bases and J by 2 bases; unmatched bases: 2. From germline, CDR1 is ENHRY and CDR2 SYGVKD. The CDR3 sequence is CAIRGTGQETQYF. The CDR3 DNA reads TGTGCCATCAGGGGGACAGGACAAGAGACCCAGTACTTC.

This rearrangement joins TRBV7-9 to TRBJ1-1; D call uncertain. Trimming shortened V by 0 bases and J by 2 bases, and 13 bases separated the two germline ends. The CDR3 sequence is 16 residues long. CDR1 SEHNR and CDR2 FQNEAQ come from the germline V gene (reference sequence). CDR3 amino acids: CASSLASRMGNTEAFF. CDR3 nucleotide sequence: TGTGCCAGCAGCTTAGCGTCAAGGATGGGTAACACTGAAGCTTTCTTT.

The chain has TRBV7-2 and TRBJ1-2; 8 positions match TRBD1. The trim removed 5 bases at V and 3 bases at J, leaving 5 bases unmatched. The CDR3 is 14 residues long. The germline V gene encodes CDR1 SGHTA and CDR2 FQGNSA. The CDR3 loop reads CASSRKGQDYGYTF. The CDR3 region has the DNA TGTGCCAGCAGCAGAAAGGGACAGGACTATGGCTACACCTTC.

This clonotype showed up just a few times. V usage is TRBV6-2 or TRBV6-3 and J usage is TRBJ2-1, with 7 bases identical to TRBD1. This CDR3 has 15 amino acids. Germline V lookup: CDR1 MNHEY, CDR2 SVGEGT. With 5 bases clipped from V and 0 bases from J, the junction kept 4 bases outside the gene matches. The CDR3 DNA follows: TGTGCCAGCAGTCCTACAGGGGCCTCCTACAATGAGCAGTTCTTC. Protein product: CASSPTGASYNEQFF.

The chain has TRBV3-1 and TRBJ2-5; 9 bases are shared with TRBD1. The DNA end favors TRBJ2-7, so the J call may be wrong. The CDR3 contains 15 residues. Germline V gene data show CDR1 as LGHDT and CDR2 as YNNKEL (reference sequence). As DNA, the CDR3 is TGTGCCAGCAGCCATACAGGGGGCGCAGGCTACGAGCAGTACTTC. Translating gives CASSHTGGAGYEQYF.